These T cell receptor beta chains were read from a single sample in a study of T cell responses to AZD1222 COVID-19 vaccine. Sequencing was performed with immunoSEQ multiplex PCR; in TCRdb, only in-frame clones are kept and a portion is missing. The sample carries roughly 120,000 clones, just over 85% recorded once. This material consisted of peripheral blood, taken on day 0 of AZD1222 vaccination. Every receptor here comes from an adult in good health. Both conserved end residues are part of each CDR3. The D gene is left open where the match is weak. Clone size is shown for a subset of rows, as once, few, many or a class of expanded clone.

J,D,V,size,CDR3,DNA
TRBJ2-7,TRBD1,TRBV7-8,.,CASSFTLSYTGARQYF,TGTGCCAGCAGCTTTACTCTATCCTATACAGGGGCGAGGCAGTACTTC
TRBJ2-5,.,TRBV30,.,CAWSSALIQETQYF,TGTGCCTGGAGTTCAGCGCTTATTCAAGAGACCCAGTACTTC
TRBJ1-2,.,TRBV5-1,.,CASSLAGRSGPNGYTF,TGCGCCAGCAGCTTGGCCGGAAGGTCGGGGCCAAATGGCTACACCTTC
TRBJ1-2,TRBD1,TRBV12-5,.,CASGLVPGGLGYTF,TGTGCTAGTGGTTTGGTACCAGGGGGTCTTGGCTACACCTTC
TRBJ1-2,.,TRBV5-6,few,CASSEGVGTNYGYTF,TGTGCCAGCAGCGAGGGGGTAGGGACTAACTATGGCTACACCTTC
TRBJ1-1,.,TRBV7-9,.,CASSLAPNTEAFF,TGTGCCAGCAGCTTAGCGCCGAACACTGAAGCTTTCTTT
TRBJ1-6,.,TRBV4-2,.,CAISRDYNSPLHF,TGTGCCATAAGCAGAGACTATAATTCACCCCTCCACTTT
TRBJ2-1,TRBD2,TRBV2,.,CASGAGPLAASYNEQFF,TGTGCCAGCGGGGCTGGGCCCCTAGCGGCCTCCTACAATGAGCAGTTCTTC
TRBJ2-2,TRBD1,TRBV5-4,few,CASRRQGPGELFF,TGTGCCAGCAGACGACAGGGCCCCGGGGAGCTGTTTTTT
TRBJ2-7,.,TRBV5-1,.,CASSYDGLGQYF,TGCGCCAGCAGTTACGATGGACTCGGGCAGTACTTC
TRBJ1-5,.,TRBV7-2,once,CASSRGGGGNQPQHF,TGTGCCAGCAGCCGTGGAGGGGGGGGCAATCAGCCCCAGCATTTT